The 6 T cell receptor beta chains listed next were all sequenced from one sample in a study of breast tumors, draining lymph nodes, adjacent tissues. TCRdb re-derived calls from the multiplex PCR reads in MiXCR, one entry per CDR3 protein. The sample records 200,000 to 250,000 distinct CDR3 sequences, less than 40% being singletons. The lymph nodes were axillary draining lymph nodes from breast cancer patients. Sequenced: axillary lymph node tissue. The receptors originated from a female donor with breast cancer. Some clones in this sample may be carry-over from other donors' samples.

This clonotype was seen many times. The CDR3 region is CASSRTGKNEQYF. CDR3 DNA sequence: TGTGCCAGCAGCCGGACAGGGAAGAACGAGCAGTACTTC. The chain links TRBV5-6 to TRBJ2-7, with 8 bases that match TRBD1. This CDR3 has 13 residues. The V gene's germline CDR1 is SGHDT and CDR2 YYEEEE. J was trimmed by 5 bases and V by 4 bases; bases with no gene match: 5.

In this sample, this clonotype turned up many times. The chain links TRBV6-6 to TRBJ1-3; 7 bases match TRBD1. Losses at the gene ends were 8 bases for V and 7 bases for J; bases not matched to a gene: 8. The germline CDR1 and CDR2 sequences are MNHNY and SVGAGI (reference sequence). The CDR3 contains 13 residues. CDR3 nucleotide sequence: TGTGCCAGCTTCCGACAGGGTGGGAACACCATATATTTT. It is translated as CASFRQGGNTIYF.

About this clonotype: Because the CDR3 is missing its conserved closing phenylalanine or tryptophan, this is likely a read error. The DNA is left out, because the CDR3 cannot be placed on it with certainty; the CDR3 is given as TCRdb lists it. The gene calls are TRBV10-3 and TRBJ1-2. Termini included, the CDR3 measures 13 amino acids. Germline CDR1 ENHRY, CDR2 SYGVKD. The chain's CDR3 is CAISESLLGAYAS.

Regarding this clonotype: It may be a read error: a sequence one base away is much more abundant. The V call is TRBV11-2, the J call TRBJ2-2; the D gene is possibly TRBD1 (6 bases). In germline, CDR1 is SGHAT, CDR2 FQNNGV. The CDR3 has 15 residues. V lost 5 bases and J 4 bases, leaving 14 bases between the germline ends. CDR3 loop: CASSPRQATTGELFF. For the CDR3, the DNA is TGTGCCAGCAGCCCCCGACAGGCGACCACCGGGGAGCTGTTTTTT.

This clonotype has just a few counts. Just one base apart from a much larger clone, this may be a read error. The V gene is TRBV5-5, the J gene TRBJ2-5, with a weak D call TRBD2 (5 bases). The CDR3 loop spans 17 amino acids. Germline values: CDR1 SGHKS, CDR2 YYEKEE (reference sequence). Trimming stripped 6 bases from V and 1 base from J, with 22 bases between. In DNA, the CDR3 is TGTGCCAGCAACCCCGGGGTGGCACTCGCATCCCAAGAGACCCAGTACTTC. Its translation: CASNPGVALASQETQYF.

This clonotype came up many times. The CDR3 region has the DNA TGTGCCAGCAGTTTAGGGGGGAGAGTAAACAATGAGCAGTTCTTC. This sequence encodes CASSLGGRVNNEQFF. This chain links TRBV12-3 or TRBV12-4 with TRBJ2-1, with D perhaps assigned TRBD1 or TRBD2 (5 bases each). CDR3 length equals 15 residues. The V and J ends lost 1 base and 5 bases respectively, with 12 bases between them.